The sequence of this T cell receptor beta chain was determined in a study of blood T cell repertoires in COVID-19. The overall study: The study drew acute and convalescent COVID-19 samples from the United States, Italy and Spain. T cells, B-cell-depleted T cells, or PBMCs provided the cDNA or gDNA that served as material.

As handled by the study authors: Amplification of reference gene primers provided the estimated nucleated cell counts. Clones were read by immunoSEQ multiplex PCR, and TCRdb kept only the in-frame ones, dropping some. The DNA gave D and trimming, while V, J and clone size come from that table. The table has a few hundred thousand clones, roughly 90% seen once. Unmatched junction bases numbered 2, after V lost 0 bases and J lost 0 bases. Germline V gene lookup returns CDR1 MNHEY and CDR2 SMNVEV (reference sequence). The CDR3 spans 15 residues. The source is a man between 35 and 55 years old with acute or convalescent COVID-19. The chain couples TRBV27 to TRBJ2-7; TRBD1 matches at 7 bases. Material: peripheral blood. This CDR3 is CASSLSGGGSYEQYF. The DNA of the CDR3 is TGTGCCAGCAGTTTATCAGGGGGCGGCTCCTACGAGCAGTACTTC.